The clone carrying this T cell receptor (beta chain) was observed a few times. Its antigen is not known. The entirety of the isolated RNA underwent reverse transcription, so expressed TCRB transcripts were sequenced. Profiling relied on immunoSEQ multiplex PCR, and the TCRdb table lists in-frame clones only, not all of them. Of 250,000 to 300,000 clones listed, about 23% were seen once; the top ten hold about 0.011%. This record belongs to a study of beta chain features in type 1 diabetes. Blood was drawn once from each donor into heparinised tubes. The draws averaged around 110 mL. Populations obtained by sorting all exceeded 95% purity. Study results and limitations: PCR might favor shorter templates, equally in patients and controls. In every one of the four CD4+ subsets, TCRB CDR3s were moderately but significantly shorter in Type 1 diabetes patients.

Germline lookup yields CDR1 GTSNPN and CDR2 SVGIG (reference sequence). The CDR3 contains 11 residues. V dropped 1 base and J dropped 6 bases, with 5 bases sitting between them. The TCR comes from a woman in her thirties with type 1 diabetes. The chain links TRBV30 to TRBJ2-3; D is undetermined. Specimen: naive CD4+ T cells from blood. CDR3 protein: CAWSARDTQYF. Written as DNA, the CDR3 is TGTGCCTGGAGTGCCAGGGATACGCAGTATTTT.